This T cell receptor beta chain was documented in a study of CD8+CD57+ T cells in acquired aplastic anemia. Study details: Sorting CD4+ and CD8+ cells gave DNA averaging roughly 3.5 ug. There were 10 million to 14 million reads, on average, for CD4+ cells from healthy donors. Study results and caveats: Fewer than 35 CD8+ CDR3 sequences occurred in both the patients and the controls. The CD8+ Simpson's diversity of patients and controls was not significantly different.

Comments on this clonotype: Antigen specificity is unknown. One end of the junction fails to match germline, which may point to a read error.

Using genomic DNA as the template, TCR beta VDJ and CDR3 profiling was carried out. MiXCR, run by TCRdb on the reads, gives a single entry per CDR3 protein. The sample holds under 200,000 distinct CDR3 sequences, approximately 44% seen once. Germline CDR1 MNHEY, CDR2 SMNVEV (reference sequence). The CDR3 runs to 14 residues. The V gene is TRBV27, the J gene TRBJ2-3; 14 nucleotides agree with TRBD2. The sequence was obtained from a human donor in good health. The specimen was sorted CD4+, CD8+, or CD8+CD57+ T cells (not recorded which) from PBMCs. For the CDR3, the DNA is TGTGCCAGCAGCCCGGGACTAGCGGGAGATGCGCAGTATTTT. As protein: CASSPGLAGDAQYF.